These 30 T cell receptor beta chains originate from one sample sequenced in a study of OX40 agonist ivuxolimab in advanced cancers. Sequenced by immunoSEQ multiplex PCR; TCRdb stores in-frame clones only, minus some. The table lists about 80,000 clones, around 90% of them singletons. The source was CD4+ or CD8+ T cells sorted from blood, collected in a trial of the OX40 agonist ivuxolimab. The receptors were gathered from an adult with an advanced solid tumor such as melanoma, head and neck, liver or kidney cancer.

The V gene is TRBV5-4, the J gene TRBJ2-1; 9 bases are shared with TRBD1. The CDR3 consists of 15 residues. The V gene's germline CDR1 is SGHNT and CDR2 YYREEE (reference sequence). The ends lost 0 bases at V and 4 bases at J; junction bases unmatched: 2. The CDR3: CASSLGQGGYNEQFF. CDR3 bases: TGTGCCAGCAGCTTGGGACAGGGGGGATACAATGAGCAGTTCTTC. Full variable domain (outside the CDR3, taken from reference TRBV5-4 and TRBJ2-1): ETGVTQSPTHLIKTRGQQVTLRCSSQSGHNTVSWYQQALGQGPQFIFQYYREEENGRGNFPPRFSGLQFPNYSSELNVNALELDDSALYLCASSLGQGGYNEQFFGPGTRLTVL.

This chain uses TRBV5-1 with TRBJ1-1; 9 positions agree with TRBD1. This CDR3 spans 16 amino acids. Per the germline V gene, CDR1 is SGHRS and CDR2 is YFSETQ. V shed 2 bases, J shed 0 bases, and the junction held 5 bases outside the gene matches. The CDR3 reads CASSFLQGALNTEAFF. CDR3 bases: TGCGCCAGCAGCTTTTTACAGGGGGCACTGAACACTGAAGCTTTCTTT.

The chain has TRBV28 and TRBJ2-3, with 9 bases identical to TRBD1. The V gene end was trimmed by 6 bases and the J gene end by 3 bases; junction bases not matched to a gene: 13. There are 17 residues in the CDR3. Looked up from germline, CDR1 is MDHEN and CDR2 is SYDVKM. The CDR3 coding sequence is TGTGCCAGCAGCCCCGCGGGACAGGGACTATCGACAGATACGCAGTATTTT. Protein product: CASSPAGQGLSTDTQYF.

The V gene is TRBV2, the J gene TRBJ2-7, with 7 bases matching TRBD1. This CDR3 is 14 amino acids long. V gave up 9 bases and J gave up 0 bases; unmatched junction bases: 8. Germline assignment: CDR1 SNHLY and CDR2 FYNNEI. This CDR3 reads CARGTVRISYEQYF. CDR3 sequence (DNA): TGTGCCAGAGGGACAGTTCGGATCTCCTACGAGCAGTACTTC.

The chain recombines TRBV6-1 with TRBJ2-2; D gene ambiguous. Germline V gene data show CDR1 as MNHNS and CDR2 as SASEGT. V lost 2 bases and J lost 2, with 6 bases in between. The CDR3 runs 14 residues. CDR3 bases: TGTGCCAGCAGTGAACACAGAAACACCGGGGAGCTGTTTTTT. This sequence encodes CASSEHRNTGELFF.

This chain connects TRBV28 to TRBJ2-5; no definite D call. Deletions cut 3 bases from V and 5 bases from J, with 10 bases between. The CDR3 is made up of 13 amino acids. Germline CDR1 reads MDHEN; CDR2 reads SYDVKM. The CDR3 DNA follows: TGTGCCAGCAGTTTGATCGGGCGGGAGACCCAGTACTTC. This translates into CASSLIGRETQYF.

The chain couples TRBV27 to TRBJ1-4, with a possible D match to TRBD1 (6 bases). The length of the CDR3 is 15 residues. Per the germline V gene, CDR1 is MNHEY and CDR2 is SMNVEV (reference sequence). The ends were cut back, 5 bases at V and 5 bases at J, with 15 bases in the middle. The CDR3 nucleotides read TGTGCCAGCAGTCCCCTGGACAGTGCGAATGAAAAACTGTTTTTT. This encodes CASSPLDSANEKLFF.

Here the CDR3 reads CASSIDRWSTYEQYF. CDR3 nucleotides: TGTGCCAGCAGCATCGACAGGTGGAGTACCTACGAGCAGTACTTC. The chain joins TRBV21-1 to TRBJ2-7; TRBD1, the D gene given by the table, was not confirmed from the DNA. TRBV21-1 is a pseudogene segment. This CDR3 comprises 15 residues.

Written as DNA, the CDR3 is TGCGCCAGCAGCTGGGGAGTTGGTAGTCCCATATATTTT. This translates into CASSWGVGSPIYF. The chain has TRBV5-1 and TRBJ1-3; no reliable D call. The V gene lost 3 bases and the J gene lost 11 bases, with 15 bases spanning the gap. The length of the CDR3 is 13 residues. Per germline, CDR1 SGHRS and CDR2 YFSETQ.

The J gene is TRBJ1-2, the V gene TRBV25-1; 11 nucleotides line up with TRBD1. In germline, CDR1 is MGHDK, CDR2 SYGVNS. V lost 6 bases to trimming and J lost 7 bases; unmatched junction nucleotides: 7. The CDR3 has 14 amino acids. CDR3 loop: CASSLRGQGAGYTF. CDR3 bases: TGTGCCAGCAGCCTCCGTGGACAGGGGGCTGGCTACACCTTC.

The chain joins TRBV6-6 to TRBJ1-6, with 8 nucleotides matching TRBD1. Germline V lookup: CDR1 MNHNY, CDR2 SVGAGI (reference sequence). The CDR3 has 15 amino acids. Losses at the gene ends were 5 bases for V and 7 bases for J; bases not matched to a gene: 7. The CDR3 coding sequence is TGTGCCAGCAGTACACCGGGACAGGTGAATTCACCCCTCCACTTT. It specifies CASSTPGQVNSPLHF.

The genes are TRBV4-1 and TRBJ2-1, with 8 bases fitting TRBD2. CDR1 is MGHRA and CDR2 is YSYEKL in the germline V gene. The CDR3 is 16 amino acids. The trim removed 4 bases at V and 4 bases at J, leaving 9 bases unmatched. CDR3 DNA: TGCGCCAGCAGCCTTTCAAATAGCGGGGATTACAATGAGCAGTTCTTC. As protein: CASSLSNSGDYNEQFF.

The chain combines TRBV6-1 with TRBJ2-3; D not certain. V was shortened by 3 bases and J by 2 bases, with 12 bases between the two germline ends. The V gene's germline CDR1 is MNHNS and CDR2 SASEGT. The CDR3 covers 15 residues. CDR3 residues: CASSEARTNTDTQYF. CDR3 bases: TGTGCCAGCAGTGAGGCTCGTACGAACACAGATACGCAGTATTTT.

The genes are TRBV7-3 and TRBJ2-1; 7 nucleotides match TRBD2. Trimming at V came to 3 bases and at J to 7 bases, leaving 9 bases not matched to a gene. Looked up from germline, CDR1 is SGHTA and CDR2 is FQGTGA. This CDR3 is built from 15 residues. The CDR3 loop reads CASSFWEGGLNEQFF. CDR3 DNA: TGTGCCAGCAGCTTTTGGGAGGGAGGGTTAAATGAGCAGTTCTTC. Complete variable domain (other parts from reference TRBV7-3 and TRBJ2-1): GAGVSQTPSNKVTEKGKYVELRCDPISGHTALYWYRQSLGQGPEFLIYFQGTGAADDSGLPNDRFFAVRPEGSVSTLKIQRTERGDSAVYLCASSFWEGGLNEQFFGPGTRLTVL.

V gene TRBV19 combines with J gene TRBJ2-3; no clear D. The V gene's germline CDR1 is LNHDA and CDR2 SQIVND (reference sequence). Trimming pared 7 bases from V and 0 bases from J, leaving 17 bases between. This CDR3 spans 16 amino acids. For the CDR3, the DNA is TGTGCCAGTAAGGCCAGTGGTCCCTCTAGCACAGATACGCAGTATTTT. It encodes CASKASGPSSTDTQYF. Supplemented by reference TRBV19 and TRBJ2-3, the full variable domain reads DGGITQSPKYLFRKEGQNVTLSCEQNLNHDAMYWYRQDPGQGLRLIYYSQIVNDFQKGDIAEGYSVSREKKESFPLTVTSAQKNPTAFYLCASKASGPSSTDTQYFGPGTRLTVL.

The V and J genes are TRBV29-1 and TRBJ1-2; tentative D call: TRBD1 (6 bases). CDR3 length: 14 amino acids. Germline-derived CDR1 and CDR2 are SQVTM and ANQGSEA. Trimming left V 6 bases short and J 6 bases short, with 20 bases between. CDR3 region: CSVVGGGSSDGYTF. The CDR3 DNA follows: TGCAGCGTCGTGGGCGGGGGCAGTTCGGATGGCTACACCTTC.

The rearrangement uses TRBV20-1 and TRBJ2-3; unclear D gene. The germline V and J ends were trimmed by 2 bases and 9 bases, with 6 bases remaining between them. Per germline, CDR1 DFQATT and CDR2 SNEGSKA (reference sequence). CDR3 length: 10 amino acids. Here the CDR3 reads CSARKFTQYF. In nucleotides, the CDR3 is TGCAGTGCTAGAAAGTTCACGCAGTATTTT.

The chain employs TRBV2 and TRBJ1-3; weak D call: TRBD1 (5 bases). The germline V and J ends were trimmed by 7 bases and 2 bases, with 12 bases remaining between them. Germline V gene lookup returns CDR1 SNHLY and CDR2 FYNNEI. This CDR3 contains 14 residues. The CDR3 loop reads CASTQWGAGNTIYF. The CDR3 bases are TGTGCCAGCACCCAGTGGGGGGCTGGAAACACCATATATTTT. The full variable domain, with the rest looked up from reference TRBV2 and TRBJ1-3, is EPEVTQTPSHQVTQMGQEVILRCVPISNHLYFYWYRQILGQKVEFLVSFYNNEISEKSEIFDDQFSVERPDGSNFTLKIRSTKLEDSAMYFCASTQWGAGNTIYFGEGSWLTVV.

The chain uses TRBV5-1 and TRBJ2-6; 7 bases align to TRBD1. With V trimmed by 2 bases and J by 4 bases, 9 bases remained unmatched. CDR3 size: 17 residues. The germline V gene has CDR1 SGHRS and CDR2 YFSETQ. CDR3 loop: CASSFGDSLSGANVLTF. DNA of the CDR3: TGCGCCAGCAGCTTCGGGGACAGCCTATCCGGGGCCAACGTCCTGACTTTC. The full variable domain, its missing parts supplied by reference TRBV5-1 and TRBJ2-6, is KAGVTQTPRYLIKTRGQQVTLSCSPISGHRSVSWYQQTPGQGLQFLFEYFSETQRNKGNFPGRFSGRQFSNSRSEMNVSTLELGDSALYLCASSFGDSLSGANVLTFGAGSRLTVL.

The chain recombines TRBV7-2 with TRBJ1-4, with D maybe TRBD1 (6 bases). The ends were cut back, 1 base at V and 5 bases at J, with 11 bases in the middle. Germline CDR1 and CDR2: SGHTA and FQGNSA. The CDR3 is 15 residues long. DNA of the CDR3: TGTGCCAGCAGCTTAGATGGCAGGGGCAATGAAAAACTGTTTTTT. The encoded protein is CASSLDGRGNEKLFF. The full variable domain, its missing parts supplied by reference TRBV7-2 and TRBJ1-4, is GAGVSQSPSNKVTEKGKDVELRCDPISGHTALYWYRQSLGQGLEFLIYFQGNSAPDKSGLPSDRFSAERTGGSVSTLTIQRTQQEDSAVYLCASSLDGRGNEKLFFGSGTQLSVL.

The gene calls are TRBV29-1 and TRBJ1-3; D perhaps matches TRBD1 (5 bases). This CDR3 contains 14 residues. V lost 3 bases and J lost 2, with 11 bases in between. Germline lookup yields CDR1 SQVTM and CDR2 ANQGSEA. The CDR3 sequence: CSVDVQGAGNTIYF. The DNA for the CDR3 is TGCAGCGTTGATGTCCAGGGCGCTGGAAACACCATATATTTT.

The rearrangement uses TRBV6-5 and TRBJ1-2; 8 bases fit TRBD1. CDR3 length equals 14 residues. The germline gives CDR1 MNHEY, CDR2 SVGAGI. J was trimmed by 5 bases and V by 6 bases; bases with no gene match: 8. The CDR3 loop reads CASRTQGVAYGYTF. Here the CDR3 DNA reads TGTGCCAGCAGGACACAGGGGGTTGCGTATGGCTACACCTTC.

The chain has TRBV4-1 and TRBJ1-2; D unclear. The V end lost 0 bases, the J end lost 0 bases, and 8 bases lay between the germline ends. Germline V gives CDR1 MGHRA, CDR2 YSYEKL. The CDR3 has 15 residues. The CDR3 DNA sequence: TGCGCCAGCAGCCAAGAACCTGCAGCTAACTATGGCTACACCTTC. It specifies CASSQEPAANYGYTF.

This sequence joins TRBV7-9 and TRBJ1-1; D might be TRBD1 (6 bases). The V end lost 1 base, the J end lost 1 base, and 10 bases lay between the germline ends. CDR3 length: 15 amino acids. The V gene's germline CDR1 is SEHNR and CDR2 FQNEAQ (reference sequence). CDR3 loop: CASSLGGQPNTEAFF. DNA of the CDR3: TGTGCCAGCAGCTTAGGAGGACAGCCGAACACTGAAGCTTTCTTT.

CDR3 nucleotides: TGTGCCAGTAGTACCCATCCCCTAGCGGGGTCGGCTGGCGAGCAGTACTTC. It yields the protein CASSTHPLAGSAGEQYF. This rearrangement joins TRBV19 to TRBJ2-7, with 9 bases that match TRBD2. This CDR3 region has 17 residues. The V segment lost 4 bases and the J segment 6 bases; nucleotides outside the gene matches: 16. Per germline, CDR1 LNHDA and CDR2 SQIVND (reference sequence).

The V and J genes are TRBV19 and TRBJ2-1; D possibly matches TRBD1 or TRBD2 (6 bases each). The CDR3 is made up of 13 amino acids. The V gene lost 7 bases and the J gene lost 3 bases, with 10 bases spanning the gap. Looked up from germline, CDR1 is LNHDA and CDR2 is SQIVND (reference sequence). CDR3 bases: TGTGCCAGTAAGGGGGACTTCTACAATGAGCAGTTCTTC. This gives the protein CASKGDFYNEQFF.

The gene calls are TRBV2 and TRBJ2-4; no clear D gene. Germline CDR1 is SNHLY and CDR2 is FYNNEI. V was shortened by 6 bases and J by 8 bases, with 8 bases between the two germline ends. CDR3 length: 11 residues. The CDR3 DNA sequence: TGTGCCAGCAGCCGGTCGGACATTCAGTACTTC. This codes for CASSRSDIQYF.

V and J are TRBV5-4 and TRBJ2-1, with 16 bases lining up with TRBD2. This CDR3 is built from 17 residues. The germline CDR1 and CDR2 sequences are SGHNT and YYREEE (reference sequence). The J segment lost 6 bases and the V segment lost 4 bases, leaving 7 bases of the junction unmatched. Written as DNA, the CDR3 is TGTGCCAGCAGCCCCCCCGGGACTAGCGGGGGGGCCAATGAGCAGTTCTTC. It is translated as CASSPPGTSGGANEQFF. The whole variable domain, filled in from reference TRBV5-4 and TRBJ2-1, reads ETGVTQSPTHLIKTRGQQVTLRCSSQSGHNTVSWYQQALGQGPQFIFQYYREEENGRGNFPPRFSGLQFPNYSSELNVNALELDDSALYLCASSPPGTSGGANEQFFGPGTRLTVL.

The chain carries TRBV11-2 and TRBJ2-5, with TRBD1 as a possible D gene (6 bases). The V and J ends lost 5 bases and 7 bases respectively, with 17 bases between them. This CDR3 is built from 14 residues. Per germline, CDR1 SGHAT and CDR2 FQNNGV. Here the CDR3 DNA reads TGTGCCAGCAGCCCGGCCGGGACGGACAGGACCCAGTACTTC. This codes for CASSPAGTDRTQYF. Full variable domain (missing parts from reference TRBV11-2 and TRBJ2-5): EAGVAQSPRYKIIEKRQSVAFWCNPISGHATLYWYQQILGQGPKLLIQFQNNGVVDDSQLPKDRFSAERLKGVDSTLKIQPAKLEDSAVYLCASSPAGTDRTQYFGPGTRLLVL.

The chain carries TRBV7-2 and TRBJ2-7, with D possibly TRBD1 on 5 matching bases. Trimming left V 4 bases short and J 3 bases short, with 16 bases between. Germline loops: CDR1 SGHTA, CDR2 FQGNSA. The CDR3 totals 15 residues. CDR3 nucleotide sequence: TGTGCCAGCAGCTCCACGACAGAGAAGTTCTACGAGCAGTACTTC. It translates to CASSSTTEKFYEQYF.